The 8 T cell receptor beta chains reported below all come from one sample, sequenced in a study of CD8+CD57+ T cells in acquired aplastic anemia (dated by TCRdb to between 2018 and 2020). Expansion of CD8+CD57+ cells had been shown by flow cytometry in the patients chosen for sequencing. Sequencer: Illumina HiSeq 2000. Genomic DNA was used as template for profiling of TCR beta VDJ combinations and CDR3 sequences. The public reads were quality trimmed at Q25 with fastp and then assembled into clones with MiXCR by TCRdb, keeping productive beta chains. Each record represents a unique CDR3 protein, reported with the most common genes and DNA among its rows. In this sample the table shows 200,000 to 250,000 distinct CDR3 sequences, less than 75% of which occur a single time. Clones ranked in the top ten supply roughly three fifths of the sample. Input material: sorted CD4+, CD8+, or CD8+CD57+ T cells (not recorded which) from PBMCs. These receptor sequences come from a human donor with aplastic anemia.

This clonotype was counted between two and nine times. The chain has TRBV10-1 and TRBJ1-1; D unclear. Germline CDR1 WNHNN, CDR2 SYGVQD (reference sequence). The CDR3 has 15 amino acids. The V end lost 0 bases, the J end lost 1 base, and 9 bases lay between the germline ends. CDR3 bases: TGCGCCAGCAGTGAGTCGAGTCAGGAGAACACTGAAGCTTTCTTT. Translating gives CASSESSQENTEAFF.

The chain carries TRBV10-3 and TRBJ2-3; tentatively, D is TRBD1 (6 bases). V was clipped by 4 bases and J by 3 bases, with 11 bases between them. The CDR3 is 14 residues long. Germline V gene lookup returns CDR1 ENHRY and CDR2 SYGVKD. CDR3 amino acids: CAISGTGTTDTQYF. CDR3 sequence (DNA): TGTGCCATCAGTGGAACCGGGACAACAGATACGCAGTATTTT.

This clonotype was observed once. The V and J genes are TRBV12-5 and TRBJ1-2; D remains ambiguous. The CDR3 is 13 residues long. Germline V CDR1 and CDR2: LGHNT, FRNRAP. Trimming took off 2 bases at V and 2 bases at J, with 6 bases between the two ends. The CDR3 loop reads CASGLWQNYGYTF. The CDR3 nucleotides read TGTGCTAGTGGTTTGTGGCAGAACTATGGCTACACCTTC.

A remark on this clonotype: This likely comes from a read error, as the CDR3 has no conserved phenylalanine or tryptophan at its end. The rearrangement joins TRBV25-1 to TRBJ1-5; tentatively, D is TRBD1 (5 bases). The CDR3 runs to 13 residues. V lost 4 bases and J 7 bases, leaving 11 bases between the germline ends. CDR1 and CDR2 from the germline V gene are MGHDK and SYGVNS. The CDR3 spells CASSGSGRQPQHL. CDR3 DNA: TGTGCCAGCAGTGGTTCAGGGCGACAGCCCCAGCATCTT.

This clonotype appeared a few times. This chain links TRBV25-1 with TRBJ1-1; D gene uncertain. V lost 6 bases and J 0 bases, leaving 8 bases between the germline ends. CDR1 and CDR2 (germline): MGHDK, SYGVNS. The CDR3 loop spans 13 amino acids. CDR3 in DNA: TGTGCCAGCAGGTCAGTTATGAACACTGAAGCTTTCTTT. This gives the protein CASRSVMNTEAFF.

The count of this clonotype is one. The gene calls are TRBV2 and TRBJ2-4, with TRBD2 matching 8 bases. The CDR3 runs 12 residues. With V trimmed by 2 bases and J by 16 bases, 7 bases remained unmatched. Germline values: CDR1 SNHLY, CDR2 FYNNEI. CDR3 coding DNA: TGTGCCAGCAGTGAACGGGGGGGAATCCTCTACTTC. This encodes CASSERGGILYF.

This clonotype was counted ten times or more. The genes are TRBV29-1 and TRBJ2-1; no reliable D call. CDR3 length: 13 amino acids. With 0 bases removed from V and 6 bases from J, the gap between germline ends came to 9 bases. CDR1 is SQVTM and CDR2 is ANQGSEA in the germline V gene. The CDR3 spells CSVEDAGVNEQFF. For the CDR3, the DNA is TGCAGCGTTGAAGATGCTGGGGTCAATGAGCAGTTCTTC.

The chain uses TRBV20-1 and TRBJ2-5; the D is unclear. V gave up 7 bases and J gave up 2 bases, with 11 bases separating them. From germline, CDR1 is DFQATT and CDR2 SNEGSKA (reference sequence). The CDR3 has 12 residues. The CDR3 DNA reads as TGCAGTGTCTCCCAGGAGCAAGAGACCCAGTACTTC. Protein sequence: CSVSQEQETQYF.